Included here is one T cell receptor beta chain sequence, with context. What it binds is unknown. These data originate in a study of beta chain features in type 1 diabetes. Study-wide findings and caveats: Shortening of TCRB CDR3s, moderate but significant, appeared in all four CD4+ subsets of Type 1 diabetes patients.

CDR3 length equals 15 residues. CDR1 is MNHEY, CDR2 SVGAGI, per germline. J was trimmed by 7 bases and V by 5 bases; bases with no gene match: 11. Investigators reverse transcribed all isolated RNA, so they sequenced expressed TCRB transcripts. The method was immunoSEQ multiplex PCR; TCRdb's version includes in-frame clones alone and lacks a portion of them. Among 160,000 or so clones listed, 8% to 9.5% were seen once. This sequence was found in a woman younger than 35 with type 1 diabetes. The sample was central memory CD4+ T cells from blood. The chain links TRBV6-5 to TRBJ2-1, with TRBD1 identical over 7 bases. The chain's CDR3 is CASSKLQGLRNEQFF. CDR3 bases: TGTGCCAGCAGTAAACTACAGGGGCTACGGAATGAGCAGTTCTTC.